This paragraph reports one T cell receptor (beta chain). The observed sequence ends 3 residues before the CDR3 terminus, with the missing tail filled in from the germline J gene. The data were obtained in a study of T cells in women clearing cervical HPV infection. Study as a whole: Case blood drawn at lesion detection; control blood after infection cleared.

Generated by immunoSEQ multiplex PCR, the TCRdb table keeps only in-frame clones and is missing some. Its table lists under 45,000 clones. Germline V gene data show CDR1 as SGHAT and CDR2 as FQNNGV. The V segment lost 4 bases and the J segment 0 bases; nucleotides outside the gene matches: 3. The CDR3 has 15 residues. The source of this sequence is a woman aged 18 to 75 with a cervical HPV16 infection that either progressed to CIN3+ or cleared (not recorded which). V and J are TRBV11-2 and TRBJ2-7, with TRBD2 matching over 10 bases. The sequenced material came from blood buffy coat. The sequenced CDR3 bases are TGTGCCAGCAGCTCAACTAGCGGGGACTCCTACGAG. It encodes CASSSTSGDSYE. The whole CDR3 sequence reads CASSSTSGDSYEQYF.